The present entry profiles one T cell receptor beta chain with its context. Genomic DNA provided the template from which TCR beta VDJ and CDR3 profiles were obtained. From the reads, TCRdb called clonotypes with MiXCR, one entry per CDR3 protein. The sample lists roughly 420,000 distinct CDR3 sequences; 60% to 80% were seen once. This record comes from a study of CD8+CD57+ T cells in acquired aplastic anemia. Study background: Sorted CD4+ and CD8+ cell DNA averaged approximately 3.4 ug. Average CD4+ read depth in healthy donors was about 10.8 million reads.

V lost 10 bases and J lost 9, with 21 bases in between. The CDR3 is 13 residues long. Sequencing was performed on sorted CD4+, CD8+, or CD8+CD57+ T cells (not recorded which) from PBMCs. The clonotype originates from a human donor in good health, serving as a control. This sequence joins TRBV12-3 or TRBV12-4 and TRBJ1-2, with D maybe TRBD1 (6 bases). This CDR3 reads CATTRGGSISYTF. The CDR3 DNA is TGTGCCACCACTAGAGGGGGATCTATTAGCTACACCTTC.